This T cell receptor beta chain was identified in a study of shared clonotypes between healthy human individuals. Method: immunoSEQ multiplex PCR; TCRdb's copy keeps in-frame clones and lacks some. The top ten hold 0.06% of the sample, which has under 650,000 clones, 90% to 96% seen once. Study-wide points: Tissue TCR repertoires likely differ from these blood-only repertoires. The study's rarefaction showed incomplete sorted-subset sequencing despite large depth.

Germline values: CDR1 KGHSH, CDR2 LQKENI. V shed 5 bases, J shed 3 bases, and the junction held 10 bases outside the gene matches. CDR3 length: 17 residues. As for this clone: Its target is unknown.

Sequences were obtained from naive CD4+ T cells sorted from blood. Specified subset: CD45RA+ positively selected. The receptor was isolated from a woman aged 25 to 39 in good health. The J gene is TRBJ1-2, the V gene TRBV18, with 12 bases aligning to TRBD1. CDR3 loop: CASSYGTGGADDYGYTF. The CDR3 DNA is TGTGCCAGCTCATACGGGACAGGGGGCGCGGACGACTATGGCTACACCTTC.